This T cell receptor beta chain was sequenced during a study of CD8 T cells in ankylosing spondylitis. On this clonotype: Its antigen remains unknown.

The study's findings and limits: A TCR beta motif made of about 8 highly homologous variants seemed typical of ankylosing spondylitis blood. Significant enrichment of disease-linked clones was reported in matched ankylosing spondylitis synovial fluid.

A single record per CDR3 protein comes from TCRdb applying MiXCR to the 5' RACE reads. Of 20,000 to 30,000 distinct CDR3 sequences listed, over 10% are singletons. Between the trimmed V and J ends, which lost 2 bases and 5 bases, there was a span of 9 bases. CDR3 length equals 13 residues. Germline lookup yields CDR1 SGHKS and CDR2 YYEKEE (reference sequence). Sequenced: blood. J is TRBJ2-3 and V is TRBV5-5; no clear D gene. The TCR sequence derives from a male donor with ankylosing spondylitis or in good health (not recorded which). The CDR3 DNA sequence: TGTGCCAGCAGCTTATTTACGCAAGATACGCAGTATTTT. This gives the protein CASSLFTQDTQYF.